This TCR beta chain was sequenced during a study of neurological immune-mediated disorders. Unsorted libraries were generated from 2 million PBMCs. These cells had been stored in RNAlater at -80 C. This clonotype was observed a few times. This could be a read error, since a much larger clone is one nucleotide away. Likely a read error: the CDR3 ends without its conserved phenylalanine or tryptophan. TCRdb itself ran the 5' RACE reads through MiXCR, one entry per CDR3 protein. Among approximately 41,000 distinct CDR3 sequences listed, 2.5% were seen once. After removal of 2 bases from V and 4 bases from J, the junction contained 4 bases not matched to a gene. This CDR3 has 16 residues. Per the germline V gene, CDR1 is WSHSY and CDR2 is SAAADI.

The sequencing input was PBMCs. The chain is built from TRBV10-2 and TRBJ2-5, with TRBD2 matching over 13 bases. The TCR comes from a man under 40 with multiple sclerosis. In DNA form, the CDR3 reads TGCGCCAGCAGTGAGGGACTAGCGGGGGCCGGAGAGACCCAGTACATC. This encodes CASSEGLAGAGETQYI.